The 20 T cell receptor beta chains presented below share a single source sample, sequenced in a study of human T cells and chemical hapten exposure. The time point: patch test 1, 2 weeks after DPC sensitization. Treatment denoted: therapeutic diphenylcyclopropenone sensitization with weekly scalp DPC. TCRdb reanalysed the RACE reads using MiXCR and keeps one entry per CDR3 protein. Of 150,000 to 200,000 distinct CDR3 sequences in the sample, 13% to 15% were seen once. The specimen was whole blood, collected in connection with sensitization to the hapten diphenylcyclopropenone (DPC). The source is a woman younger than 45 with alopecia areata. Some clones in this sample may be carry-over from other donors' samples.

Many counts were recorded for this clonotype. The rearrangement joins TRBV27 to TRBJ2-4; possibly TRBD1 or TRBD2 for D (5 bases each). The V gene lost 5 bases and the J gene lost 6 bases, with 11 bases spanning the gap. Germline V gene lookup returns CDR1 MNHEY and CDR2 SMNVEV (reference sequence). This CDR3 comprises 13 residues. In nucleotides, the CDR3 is TGTGCCAGCAGTCAGGGACCTGGAAACATTCAGTACTTC. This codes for CASSQGPGNIQYF.

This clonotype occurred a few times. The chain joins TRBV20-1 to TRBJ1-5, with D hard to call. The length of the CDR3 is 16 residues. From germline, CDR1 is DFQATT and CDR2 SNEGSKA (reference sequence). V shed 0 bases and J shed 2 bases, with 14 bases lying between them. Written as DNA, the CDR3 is TGCAGTGCTAGAGATATTGGCGCCGCGGGCAATCAGCCCCAGCATTTT. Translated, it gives CSARDIGAAGNQPQHF.

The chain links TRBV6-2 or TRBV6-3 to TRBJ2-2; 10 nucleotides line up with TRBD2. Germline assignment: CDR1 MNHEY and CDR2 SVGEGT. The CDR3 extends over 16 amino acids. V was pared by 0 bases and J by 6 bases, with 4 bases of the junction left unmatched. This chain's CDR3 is CASSYSRLAGAGELFF. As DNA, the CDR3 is TGTGCCAGCAGTTACTCCAGGCTAGCGGGGGCCGGGGAGCTGTTTTTT.

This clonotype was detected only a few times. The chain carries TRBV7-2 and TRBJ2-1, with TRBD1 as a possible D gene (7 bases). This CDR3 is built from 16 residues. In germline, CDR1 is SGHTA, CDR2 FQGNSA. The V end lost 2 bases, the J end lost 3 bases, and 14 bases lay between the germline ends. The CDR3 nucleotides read TGTGCCAGCAGCTTAACATCAGGGGGGCTCTACAATGAGCAGTTCTTC. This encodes CASSLTSGGLYNEQFF.

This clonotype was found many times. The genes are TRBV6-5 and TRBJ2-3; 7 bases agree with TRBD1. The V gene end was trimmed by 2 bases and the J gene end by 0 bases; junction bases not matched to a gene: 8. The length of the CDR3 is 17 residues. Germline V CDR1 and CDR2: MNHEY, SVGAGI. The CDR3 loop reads CASSYGNRGTSTDTQYF. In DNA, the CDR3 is TGTGCCAGCAGTTACGGCAACAGGGGTACTAGCACAGATACGCAGTATTTT.

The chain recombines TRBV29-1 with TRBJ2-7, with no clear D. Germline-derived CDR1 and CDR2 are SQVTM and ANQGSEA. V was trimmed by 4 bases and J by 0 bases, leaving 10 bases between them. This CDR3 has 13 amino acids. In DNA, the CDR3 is TGCAGCGTTGGGTCAGCTGTCTCCTACGAGCAGTACTTC. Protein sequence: CSVGSAVSYEQYF.

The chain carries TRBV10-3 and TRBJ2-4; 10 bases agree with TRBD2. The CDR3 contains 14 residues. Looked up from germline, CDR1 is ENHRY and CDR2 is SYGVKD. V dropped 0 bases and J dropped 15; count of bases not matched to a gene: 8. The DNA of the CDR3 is TGTGCCATCAGTGAGTCTACTAGCGGGACCCCATTGTACTTC. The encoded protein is CAISESTSGTPLYF.

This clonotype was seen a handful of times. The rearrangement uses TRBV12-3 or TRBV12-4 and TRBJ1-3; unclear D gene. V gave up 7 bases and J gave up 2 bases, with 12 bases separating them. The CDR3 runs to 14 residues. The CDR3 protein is CASTTSKAGNTIYF. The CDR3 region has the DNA TGTGCCAGCACCACCTCAAAAGCTGGAAACACCATATATTTT.

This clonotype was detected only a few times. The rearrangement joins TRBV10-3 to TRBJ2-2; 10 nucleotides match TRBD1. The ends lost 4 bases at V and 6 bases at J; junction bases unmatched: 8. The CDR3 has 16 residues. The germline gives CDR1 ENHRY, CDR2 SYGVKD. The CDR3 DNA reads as TGTGCCATCAGTGTTTCCGGGACAGGGGTCCCCGGGGAGCTGTTTTTT. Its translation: CAISVSGTGVPGELFF.

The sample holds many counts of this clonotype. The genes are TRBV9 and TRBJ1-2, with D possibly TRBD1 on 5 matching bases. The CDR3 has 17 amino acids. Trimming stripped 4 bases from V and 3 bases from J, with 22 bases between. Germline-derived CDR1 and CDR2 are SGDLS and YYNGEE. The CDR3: CASSPRPDPGGDYGYTF. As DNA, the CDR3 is TGTGCCAGCAGCCCCCGGCCGGACCCTGGGGGTGACTATGGCTACACCTTC.

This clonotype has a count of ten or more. The CDR3 here is CSVRTGWETQYF. CDR3 bases: TGCAGCGTGAGGACAGGGTGGGAGACCCAGTACTTC. This sequence joins TRBV29-1 and TRBJ2-5, with TRBD1 identical over 8 bases. CDR3 length: 12 residues. V trimming: 6 bases; J trimming: 5 bases; junction bases outside the gene matches: 5. The V gene's germline CDR1 is SQVTM and CDR2 ANQGSEA.

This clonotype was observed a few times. This CDR3 is CASSVARMDIQYF. CDR3 bases: TGCGCCAGCAGTGTGGCTAGGATGGACATTCAGTACTTC. The V and J genes are TRBV10-2 and TRBJ2-4; D remains unclear. CDR1 is WSHSY and CDR2 is SAAADI in the germline V gene. The CDR3 contains 13 residues. The V gene lost 4 bases and the J gene lost 8 bases, with 12 bases spanning the gap.

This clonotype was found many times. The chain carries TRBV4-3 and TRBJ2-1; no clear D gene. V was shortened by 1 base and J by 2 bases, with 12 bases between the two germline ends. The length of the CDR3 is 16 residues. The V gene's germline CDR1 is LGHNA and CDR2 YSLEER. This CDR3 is CASSQARVLTYNEQFF. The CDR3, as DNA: TGCGCCAGCAGCCAAGCTAGGGTCTTAACCTACAATGAGCAGTTCTTC.

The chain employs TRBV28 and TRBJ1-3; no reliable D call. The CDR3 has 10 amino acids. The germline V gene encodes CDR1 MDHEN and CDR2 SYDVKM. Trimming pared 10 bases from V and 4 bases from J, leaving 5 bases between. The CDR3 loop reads CATLGNTIYF. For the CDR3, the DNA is TGTGCCACCTTGGGAAACACCATATATTTT.

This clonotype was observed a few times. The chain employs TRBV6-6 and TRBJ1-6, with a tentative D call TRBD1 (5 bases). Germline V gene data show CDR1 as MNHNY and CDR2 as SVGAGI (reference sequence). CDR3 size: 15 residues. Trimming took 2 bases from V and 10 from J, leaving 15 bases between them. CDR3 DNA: TGTGCCAGCAGTTACGGAGGGGAGGGACGGTCACCCCTCCACTTT. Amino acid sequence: CASSYGGEGRSPLHF.

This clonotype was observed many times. The CDR3 DNA follows: TGTGCCAGCAGGGACCTCAGGGAGAAGGAGACCCAGTACTTC. Amino acids: CASRDLREKETQYF. The V gene is TRBV12-3 or TRBV12-4, the J gene TRBJ2-5; D possibly matches TRBD1 or TRBD2 (5 bases each). This CDR3 region has 14 residues. Trimming left V 6 bases short and J 5 bases short, with 16 bases between.

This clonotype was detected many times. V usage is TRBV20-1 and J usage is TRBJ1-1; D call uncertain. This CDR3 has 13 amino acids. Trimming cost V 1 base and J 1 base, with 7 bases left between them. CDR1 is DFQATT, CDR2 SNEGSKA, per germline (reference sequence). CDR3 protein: CSARATGNTEAFF. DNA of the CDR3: TGCAGTGCTAGAGCGACGGGGAACACTGAAGCTTTCTTT.

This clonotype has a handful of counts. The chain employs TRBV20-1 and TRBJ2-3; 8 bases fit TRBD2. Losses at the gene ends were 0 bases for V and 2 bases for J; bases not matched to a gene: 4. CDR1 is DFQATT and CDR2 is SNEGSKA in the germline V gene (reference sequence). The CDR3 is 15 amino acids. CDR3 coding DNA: TGCAGTGCTAGAGACTTAGGACTAGCCACAGATACGCAGTATTTT. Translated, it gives CSARDLGLATDTQYF.

The CDR3 DNA reads TGTGCCAGCAGCACCGGGACAGTGGAAAAACTGTTTTTT. Its translation is CASSTGTVEKLFF. The V and J genes are TRBV7-9 and TRBJ1-4; 7 bases are shared with TRBD1. After removal of 5 bases from V and 8 bases from J, the junction contained 5 bases not matched to a gene. The CDR3 covers 13 residues. Germline V gives CDR1 SEHNR, CDR2 FQNEAQ (reference sequence).

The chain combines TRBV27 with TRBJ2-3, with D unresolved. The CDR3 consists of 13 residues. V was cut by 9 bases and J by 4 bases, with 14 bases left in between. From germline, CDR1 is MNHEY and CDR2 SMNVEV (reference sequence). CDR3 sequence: CASWPLISDTQYF. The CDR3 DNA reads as TGTGCCAGTTGGCCGTTGATATCAGATACGCAGTATTTT.